Below, 8 T cell receptor beta chains from the same sample are listed, as sequenced in a study of blood T cell repertoires in COVID-19. The table came from immunoSEQ multiplex PCR; TCRdb's copy has only in-frame clones and leaves some out. The sample includes under 200,000 clones, 65% to 90% of them seen just once. Material: PBMCs or T cells enriched from blood (not recorded which). All receptors come from a woman aged 60-75 years with acute COVID-19.

A single count supports this clone. The chain recombines TRBV7-6 with TRBJ2-5, with 7 bases aligning to TRBD2. After removal of 4 bases from V and 3 bases from J, the junction contained 8 bases not matched to a gene. The CDR3 has 15 residues. Per germline, CDR1 SGHVS and CDR2 FNYEAQ. The CDR3 protein is CASSSVSGRKETQYF. The CDR3 DNA sequence: TGTGCCAGCAGCTCCGTCTCCGGGAGGAAAGAGACCCAGTACTTC.

This chain joins TRBV5-1 and TRBJ2-7; 9 bases agree with TRBD2. The V segment lost 4 bases and the J segment 2 bases; nucleotides outside the gene matches: 4. Germline CDR1 is SGHRS and CDR2 is YFSETQ. CDR3 length: 14 residues. CDR3 DNA: TGCGCCAGCAGCCCGACTAGCGGCACCTACGAGCAGTACTTC. Amino acids: CASSPTSGTYEQYF.

The chain has TRBV19 and TRBJ2-2; 9 bases match TRBD1. Germline values: CDR1 LNHDA, CDR2 SQIVND (reference sequence). This CDR3 is built from 15 residues. Germline trimming cut 4 bases from V and 5 bases from J; bases unmatched to any gene: 5. CDR3 in amino acids: CASSTQGARTGELFF. Here the CDR3 DNA reads TGTGCCAGTAGTACACAGGGGGCAAGGACCGGGGAGCTGTTTTTT.

The rearrangement uses TRBV28 and TRBJ1-1, with 7 nucleotides matching TRBD1. CDR1 and CDR2 (germline): MDHEN, SYDVKM. The CDR3 consists of 14 residues. With 3 bases clipped from V and 5 bases from J, the junction kept 6 bases outside the gene matches. CDR3 residues: CASSFTQGSTEAFF. The CDR3 DNA is TGTGCCAGCAGTTTTACACAGGGGAGTACTGAAGCTTTCTTT.

The table lists this clone with a count of one. The V gene is TRBV24-1, the J gene TRBJ2-1, with 8 bases aligning to TRBD1. CDR3 length: 17 amino acids. Looked up from germline, CDR1 is KGHDR and CDR2 is SFDVKD. V lost 1 base to trimming and J lost 8 bases; unmatched junction nucleotides: 12. The CDR3 region is CATSDLNPGGAFDEQFF. DNA of the CDR3: TGTGCCACCAGTGATTTAAATCCAGGGGGCGCGTTTGATGAGCAGTTCTTC.

The table lists this clone with many counts. The chain has TRBV6-1 and TRBJ2-7; 9 bases are shared with TRBD2. The CDR3 has 17 amino acids. J gave up 0 bases and V 4 bases, and 10 bases lay outside the gene matches. Germline assignment: CDR1 MNHNS and CDR2 SASEGT. This chain's CDR3 is CASSARRGTSSSYEQYV. CDR3 in DNA: TGTGCCAGCAGTGCCCGCCGAGGGACTAGCTCCTCCTACGAGCAGTACGTC.

The J gene is TRBJ2-2, the V gene TRBV7-6; 12 nucleotides match TRBD1. The V and J ends lost 5 bases and 5 bases, in that order; junction bases with no gene match: 6. The CDR3 consists of 16 residues. The germline V gene has CDR1 SGHVS and CDR2 FNYEAQ. Written as DNA, the CDR3 is TGTGCCAGCAGCCCGGGACAGGGGGCTAGGACCGGGGAGCTGTTTTTT. Translating gives CASSPGQGARTGELFF.

The rearrangement links TRBV25-1 to TRBJ1-2, with 8 bases that match TRBD1. J was trimmed by 5 bases and V by 5 bases; bases with no gene match: 7. The germline CDR1 and CDR2 sequences are MGHDK and SYGVNS. CDR3 size: 14 residues. The CDR3 DNA is TGTGCCAGCAGTACTCAAGACAGGGGATATGGCTACACCTTC. Amino acids: CASSTQDRGYGYTF.